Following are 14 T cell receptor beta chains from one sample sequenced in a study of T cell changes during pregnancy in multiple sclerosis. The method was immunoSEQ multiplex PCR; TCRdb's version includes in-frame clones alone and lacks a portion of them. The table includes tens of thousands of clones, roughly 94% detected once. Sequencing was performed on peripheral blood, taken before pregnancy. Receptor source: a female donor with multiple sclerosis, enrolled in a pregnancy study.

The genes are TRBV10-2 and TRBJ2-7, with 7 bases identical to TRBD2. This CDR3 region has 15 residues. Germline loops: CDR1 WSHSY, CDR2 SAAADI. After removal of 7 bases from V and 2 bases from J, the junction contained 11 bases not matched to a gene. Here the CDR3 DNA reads TGCGCCAGCACCCGTGGGGGGGGAATCACCTACGAGCAGTACTTC. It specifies CASTRGGGITYEQYF.

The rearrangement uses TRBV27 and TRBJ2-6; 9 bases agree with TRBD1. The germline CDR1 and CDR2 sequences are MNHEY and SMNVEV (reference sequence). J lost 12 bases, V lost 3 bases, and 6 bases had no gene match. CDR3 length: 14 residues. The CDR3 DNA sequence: TGTGCCAGCAGTTTGAAACAGGGGGCCGGCGTCCTGACTTTC. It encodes CASSLKQGAGVLTF. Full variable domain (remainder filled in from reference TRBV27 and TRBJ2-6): EAQVTQNPRYLITVTGKKLTVTCSQNMNHEYMSWYRQDPGLGLRQIYYSMNVEVTDKGDVPEGYKVSRKEKRNFPLILESPSPNQTSLYFCASSLKQGAGVLTFGAGSRLTVL.

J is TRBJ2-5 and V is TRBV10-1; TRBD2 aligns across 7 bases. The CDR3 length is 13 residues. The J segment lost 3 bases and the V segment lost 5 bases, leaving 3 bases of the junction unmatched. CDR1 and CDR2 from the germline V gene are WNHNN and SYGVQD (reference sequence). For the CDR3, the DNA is TGCGCCAGCAGTATGGGACTAAAAGAGACCCAGTACTTC. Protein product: CASSMGLKETQYF.

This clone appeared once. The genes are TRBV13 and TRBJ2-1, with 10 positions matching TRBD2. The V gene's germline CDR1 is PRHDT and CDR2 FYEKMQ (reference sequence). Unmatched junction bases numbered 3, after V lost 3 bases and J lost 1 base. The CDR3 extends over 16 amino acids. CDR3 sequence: CASSFRTSGSYNEQFF. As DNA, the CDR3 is TGTGCCAGCAGCTTCCGGACTAGCGGTTCCTACAATGAGCAGTTCTTC.

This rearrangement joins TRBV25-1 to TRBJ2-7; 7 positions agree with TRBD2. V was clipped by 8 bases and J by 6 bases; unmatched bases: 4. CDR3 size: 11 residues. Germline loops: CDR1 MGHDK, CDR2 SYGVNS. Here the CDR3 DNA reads TGTGCCAGCGGGAGGGTCGGCGAGCAGTACTTC. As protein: CASGRVGEQYF.

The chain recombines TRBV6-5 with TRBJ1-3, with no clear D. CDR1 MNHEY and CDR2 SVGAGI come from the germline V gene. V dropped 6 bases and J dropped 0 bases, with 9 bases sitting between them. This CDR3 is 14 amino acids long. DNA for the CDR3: TGTGCCAGCAGACCTGAGAGCTCTGGAAACACCATATATTTT. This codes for CASRPESSGNTIYF.

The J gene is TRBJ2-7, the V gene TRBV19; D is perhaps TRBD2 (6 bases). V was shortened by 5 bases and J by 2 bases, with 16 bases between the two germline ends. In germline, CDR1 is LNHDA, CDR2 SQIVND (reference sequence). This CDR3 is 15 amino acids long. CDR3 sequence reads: CASSSPGGTPYEQYF. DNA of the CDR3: TGTGCCAGTAGTTCGCCTGGGGGGACCCCCTACGAGCAGTACTTC.

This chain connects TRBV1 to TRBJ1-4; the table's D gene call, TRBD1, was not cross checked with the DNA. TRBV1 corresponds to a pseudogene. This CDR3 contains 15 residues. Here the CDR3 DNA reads TGCACCAGCAGCCAAGAGACAGGTCTTAATGAAAAACTGTTTTTT. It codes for CTSSQETGLNEKLFF.

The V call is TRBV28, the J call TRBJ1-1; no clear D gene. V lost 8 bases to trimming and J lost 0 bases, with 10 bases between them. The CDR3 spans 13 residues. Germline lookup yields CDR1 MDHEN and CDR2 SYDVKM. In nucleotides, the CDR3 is TGTGCCAGCGGCAGAGACATGAACACTGAAGCTTTCTTT. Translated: CASGRDMNTEAFF.

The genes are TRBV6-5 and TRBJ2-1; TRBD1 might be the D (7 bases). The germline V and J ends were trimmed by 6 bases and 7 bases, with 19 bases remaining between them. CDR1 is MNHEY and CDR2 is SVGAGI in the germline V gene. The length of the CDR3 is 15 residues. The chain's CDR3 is CASSLEGGQRNEQFF. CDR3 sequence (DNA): TGTGCCAGCAGCCTCGAGGGGGGACAGAGGAATGAGCAGTTCTTC.

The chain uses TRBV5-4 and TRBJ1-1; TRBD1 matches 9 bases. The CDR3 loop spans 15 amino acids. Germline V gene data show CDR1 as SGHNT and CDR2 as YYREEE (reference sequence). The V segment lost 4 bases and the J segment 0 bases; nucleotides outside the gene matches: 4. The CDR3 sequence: CASSTRTGVNTEAFF. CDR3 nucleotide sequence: TGTGCCAGCAGCACCCGGACAGGGGTGAACACTGAAGCTTTCTTT.

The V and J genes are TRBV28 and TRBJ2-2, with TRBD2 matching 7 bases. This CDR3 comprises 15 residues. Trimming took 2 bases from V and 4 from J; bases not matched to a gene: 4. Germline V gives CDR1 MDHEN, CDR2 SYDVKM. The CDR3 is CASSLPGLPTGELFF. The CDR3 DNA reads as TGTGCCAGCAGTTTACCGGGACTACCCACCGGGGAGCTGTTTTTT.

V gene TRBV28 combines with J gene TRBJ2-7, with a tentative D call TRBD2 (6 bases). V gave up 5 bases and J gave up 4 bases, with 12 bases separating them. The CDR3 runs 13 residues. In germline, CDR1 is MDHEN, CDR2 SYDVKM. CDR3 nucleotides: TGTGCCAGCAGTGAGGAGGGAAATTACGAGCAGTACTTC. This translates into CASSEEGNYEQYF.

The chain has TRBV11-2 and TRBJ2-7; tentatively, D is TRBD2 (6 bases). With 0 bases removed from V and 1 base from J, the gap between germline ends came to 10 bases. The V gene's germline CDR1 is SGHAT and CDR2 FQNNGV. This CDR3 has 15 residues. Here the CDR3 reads CASSLELAASYEQYF. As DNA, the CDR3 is TGTGCCAGCAGCTTAGAACTAGCAGCATCCTACGAGCAGTACTTC. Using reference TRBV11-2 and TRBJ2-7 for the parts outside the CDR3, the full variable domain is EAGVAQSPRYKIIEKRQSVAFWCNPISGHATLYWYQQILGQGPKLLIQFQNNGVVDDSQLPKDRFSAERLKGVDSTLKIQPAKLEDSAVYLCASSLELAASYEQYFGPGTRLTVT.